This T cell receptor (beta chain) stems from a study of shared clonotypes between healthy human individuals. Points from the study as a whole: All-four-donor shared clonotypes had higher generation probabilities than non-shared clonotypes did.

Germline-derived CDR1 and CDR2 are LNHDA and SQIVND (reference sequence). Deletions cut 0 bases from V and 4 bases from J, with 9 bases between. This CDR3 contains 14 residues. Clones were sequenced by immunoSEQ multiplex PCR, and TCRdb holds only the in-frame ones, with some missing. Of 2 million to 2.5 million clones detected, 93% appear once; the ten largest clones hold 0.36%. Note on this clone: No antigen is known for it.

The sequenced sample was naive CD4+ T cells from PBMCs. Subset given: CD45RA+ positively selected. The TCR originated in a man aged 18-30 years in good health. Some clones in this sample may be carry-over from other donors' samples. This chain uses TRBV19 with TRBJ1-2; no reliable D call. Here the CDR3 reads CASSIDKSTYGYTF. The CDR3, as DNA: TGTGCCAGTAGTATAGATAAGTCTACCTATGGCTACACCTTC.